The text below deals with one TCR beta chain. Its target is not known. This CDR3 has 14 residues. Unmatched junction bases numbered 3, after V lost 3 bases and J lost 6 bases. The germline V gene encodes CDR1 ENHRY and CDR2 SYGVKD. The data were taken from a study of blood T cells in healthy people across ages. Study-level findings and limits: Roughly linearly, TCR beta diversity per million T cells fell as age increased. Naive CD4+ cell counts and diversity both ran higher in long-lived than in aged donors.

Through a sample-barcoded 5' primer and a J-beta primer mix, a second PCR was run for roughly 6 to 12 cycles. In TCRdb, the 5' RACE reads were re-called with MiXCR into one record per CDR3 protein. The repertoire consists of approximately 1.5 million distinct CDR3 sequences, with under 55% occurring once and the leading ten covering about 3.8%. Each sample yielded at least 6 million isolated PBMCs. The genes are TRBV10-3 and TRBJ2-1, with TRBD1 matching over 9 bases. The receptor's source is a woman aged 18-29 years in good health. Sequencing used blood. CDR3 DNA: TGTGCCATCAGTGAACCGGACAGGGGCAATGAGCAGTTCTTC. The encoded protein is CAISEPDRGNEQFF.